These 16 T cell receptor beta chains originate from one sample sequenced in a study of blood T cell repertoires in COVID-19. Only in-frame clones appear in the TCRdb table, and some are missing; sequencing was by immunoSEQ multiplex PCR. The profile covers fewer than 350,000 clones, with approximately 84% appearing a single time and around 2.1% taken by the ten largest. Sequencing was done on a sample of peripheral blood. The source of these receptors is a woman in her thirties who had recovered from COVID-19.

This clone was observed a single time. The V and J genes are TRBV5-4 and TRBJ1-2, with unresolved D. Germline values: CDR1 SGHNT, CDR2 YYREEE (reference sequence). Trimming took 0 bases from V and 10 from J, leaving 13 bases between them. This CDR3 has 13 residues. CDR3 sequence (DNA): TGTGCCAGCAGCTTGGACGAGCAGGCCTCCTACACCTTC. Its protein is CASSLDEQASYTF. The complete variable domain, with remaining parts taken from reference TRBV5-4 and TRBJ1-2, reads ETGVTQSPTHLIKTRGQQVTLRCSSQSGHNTVSWYQQALGQGPQFIFQYYREEENGRGNFPPRFSGLQFPNYSSELNVNALELDDSALYLCASSLDEQASYTFGSGTRLTVV.

The rearrangement links TRBV5-1 to TRBJ2-2; 8 nucleotides line up with TRBD2. The CDR3 covers 15 residues. In germline, CDR1 is SGHRS, CDR2 YFSETQ. Trimming took 1 base from V and 1 from J; bases not matched to a gene: 0. The CDR3 loop reads CASSLLAGNTGELFF. The CDR3 region has the DNA TGCGCCAGCAGCTTGCTAGCGGGGAACACCGGGGAGCTGTTTTTT.

The rearrangement joins TRBV6-5 to TRBJ2-2, with D tentatively TRBD1 (6 bases). Trimming took 6 bases from V and 4 from J, leaving 15 bases between them. The CDR3 loop spans 15 amino acids. CDR1 and CDR2 (germline): MNHEY, SVGAGI. CDR3 in DNA: TGTGCCAGCAGATCAAGACAGGCGGGCACCGGGGAGCTGTTTTTT. It yields the protein CASRSRQAGTGELFF.

The rearrangement joins TRBV2 to TRBJ1-1; D possibly corresponds to TRBD1 (5 bases). Trimming shortened V by 11 bases and J by 2 bases, and 15 bases separated the two germline ends. Germline V gives CDR1 SNHLY, CDR2 FYNNEI. This CDR3 has 13 amino acids. The DNA for the CDR3 is TGTGCCTTCAGGGATCCCCTAAACACTGAAGCTTTCTTT. It specifies CAFRDPLNTEAFF.

This clone was observed once. The same CDR3 is also encoded by other DNA sequences in this sample. The chain recombines TRBV19 with TRBJ2-7; D perhaps matches TRBD2 (6 bases). The length of the CDR3 is 12 residues. Germline assignment: CDR1 LNHDA and CDR2 SQIVND (reference sequence). Between the trimmed V and J ends, which lost 8 bases and 2 bases, there was a span of 10 bases. CDR3: CASRDSAYEQYF. DNA of the CDR3: TGTGCCAGTCGGGACTCTGCCTACGAGCAGTACTTC.

The chain links TRBV28 to TRBJ1-6; 10 bases map to TRBD1. V lost 5 bases to trimming and J lost 7 bases; unmatched junction nucleotides: 5. Germline V gene data show CDR1 as MDHEN and CDR2 as SYDVKM. This CDR3 region has 15 residues. The CDR3 protein is CASSVPGQGNSPLHF. CDR3 sequence (DNA): TGTGCCAGCAGTGTACCGGGACAGGGGAATTCACCCCTCCACTTT.

J is TRBJ1-2 and V is TRBV27; a possible D gene is TRBD1 (5 bases). The CDR3 has 16 residues. Deletions cut 3 bases from V and 1 base from J, with 15 bases between. CDR1 is MNHEY and CDR2 is SMNVEV in the germline V gene (reference sequence). The DNA of the CDR3 is TGTGCCAGCAGTTTCCTCCGAGACGACAGTAACTATGGCTACACCTTC. Translated, it gives CASSFLRDDSNYGYTF.

In this sample, this clone turned up once. This chain joins TRBV5-5 and TRBJ2-7; D ambiguous. Germline CDR1 reads SGHKS; CDR2 reads YYEKEE (reference sequence). Between the trimmed V and J ends, which lost 2 bases and 1 base, there was a span of 7 bases. The CDR3 runs to 13 residues. As DNA, the CDR3 is TGTGCCAGCAGCTTAGTCCTATCCTACGAGCAGTACTTC. This sequence encodes CASSLVLSYEQYF.

The chain employs TRBV19 and TRBJ2-5; 8 bases are a match to TRBD1. The CDR3 covers 15 residues. The germline CDR1 and CDR2 sequences are LNHDA and SQIVND (reference sequence). V shed 5 bases, J shed 5 bases, and the junction held 10 bases outside the gene matches. This chain's CDR3 is CASSWAGGRVETQYF. In DNA form, the CDR3 reads TGTGCCAGTAGTTGGGCAGGGGGCCGTGTCGAGACCCAGTACTTC.

This sequence joins TRBV6-6 and TRBJ1-1; D ambiguous. Germline assignment: CDR1 MNHNY and CDR2 SVGAGI (reference sequence). The length of the CDR3 is 13 residues. The V gene lost 0 bases and the J gene lost 7 bases, with 9 bases spanning the gap. The CDR3 DNA sequence: TGTGCCAGCAGTTACTCCCCACAGCTTGAAGCTTTCTTT. It yields the protein CASSYSPQLEAFF.

The V gene is TRBV19, the J gene TRBJ2-3, with 9 bases lining up with TRBD2. This CDR3 region has 17 residues. J was trimmed by 0 bases and V by 3 bases; bases with no gene match: 7. Germline lookup yields CDR1 LNHDA and CDR2 SQIVND (reference sequence). CDR3 sequence reads: CASSIGSGSVSTDTQYF. CDR3 nucleotide sequence: TGTGCCAGTAGTATTGGTAGCGGGAGTGTAAGCACAGATACGCAGTATTTT.

The chain employs TRBV5-1 and TRBJ2-7; a weak D match, TRBD1 (5 bases). The CDR3 extends over 15 amino acids. CDR1 and CDR2 from the germline V gene are SGHRS and YFSETQ. Trimming removed 0 bases from V and 2 bases from J, with 12 bases in between. The CDR3 sequence: CASSLAQGVAYEQYF. CDR3 nucleotide sequence: TGCGCCAGCAGCTTGGCCCAGGGCGTTGCCTACGAGCAGTACTTC.

The chain recombines TRBV20-1 with TRBJ1-1; D might be TRBD1 (6 bases). Looked up from germline, CDR1 is DFQATT and CDR2 is SNEGSKA (reference sequence). The CDR3 spans 11 residues. V gave up 3 bases and J gave up 10 bases, with 12 bases separating them. The CDR3 region has the DNA TGCAGTGCTAGTGTGGGAGGGGGAGCTTTCTTT. Translation: CSASVGGGAFF.

The chain links TRBV10-3 to TRBJ2-7; D is unclear. The CDR3 runs 11 residues. Trimming cost V 4 bases and J 3 bases, with 4 bases left between them. CDR1 ENHRY and CDR2 SYGVKD come from the germline V gene. Here the CDR3 reads CAISAHYEQYF. The CDR3 DNA reads TGTGCCATCAGTGCCCACTACGAGCAGTACTTC.

The gene calls are TRBV2 and TRBJ2-1; 7 nucleotides agree with TRBD2. Germline V CDR1 and CDR2: SNHLY, FYNNEI. The CDR3 length is 14 residues. Trimming removed 2 bases from V and 11 bases from J; junction bases left unmatched: 9. CDR3 in DNA: TGTGCCAGCAGTGAAAAAGCCGGGACTATAAAGCAGTTCTTC. Amino acids: CASSEKAGTIKQFF.

The genes are TRBV27 and TRBJ2-7; perhaps TRBD2 as D (6 bases). The CDR3 contains 13 residues. Trimming removed 6 bases from V and 5 bases from J, with 14 bases in between. CDR1 and CDR2 from the germline V gene are MNHEY and SMNVEV (reference sequence). CDR3 sequence (DNA): TGTGCCAGCAGCTTGGGTGGCGGGAACGAGCAGTACTTC. Protein: CASSLGGGNEQYF.